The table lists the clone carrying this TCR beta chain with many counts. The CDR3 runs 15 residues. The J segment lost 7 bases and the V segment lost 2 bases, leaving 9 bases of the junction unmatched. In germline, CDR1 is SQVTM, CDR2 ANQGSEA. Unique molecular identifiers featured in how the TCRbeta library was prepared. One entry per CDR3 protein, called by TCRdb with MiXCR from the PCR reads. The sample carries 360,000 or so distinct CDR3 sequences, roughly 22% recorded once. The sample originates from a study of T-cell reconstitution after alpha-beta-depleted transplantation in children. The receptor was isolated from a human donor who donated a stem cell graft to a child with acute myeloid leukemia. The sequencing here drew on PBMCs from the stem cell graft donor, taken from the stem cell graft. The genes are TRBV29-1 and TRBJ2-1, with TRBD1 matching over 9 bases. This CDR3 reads CSVEKGQGKMNEQFF. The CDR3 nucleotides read TGCAGCGTTGAAAAGGGACAGGGAAAGATGAATGAGCAGTTCTTC.